This passage covers 3 T cell receptor beta chains from one sample sequenced in a study of T cells in Graves' hyperthyroidism and ophthalmopathy. RNA transcripts provided the source from which TCR beta CDR3 regions were amplified. In the first-round RT-PCR of the TCR CDR3, the HTBI primer set was used. TCRdb re-derived calls from the multiplex PCR reads in MiXCR, one entry per CDR3 protein. The table has hundreds of thousands of distinct CDR3 sequences, 11% to 15% seen once; the top ten hold around 9.6%. The sample comprised blood. The receptors were gathered from a woman under 30 with Graves' hyperthyroidism.

The sample holds a few counts of this clonotype. The chain couples TRBV29-1 to TRBJ2-7; TRBD2 matches 8 bases. V shed 1 base and J 0 bases; nucleotides not matched to a gene: 11. Germline V gene data show CDR1 as SQVTM and CDR2 as ANQGSEA. CDR3 length: 17 amino acids. In DNA form, the CDR3 reads TGCAGCGTTGAAGTCGTCCCTATAGCGGGACTCTCCTACGAGCAGTACTTC. Its protein product is CSVEVVPIAGLSYEQYF.

V usage is TRBV10-2 and J usage is TRBJ2-2; D perhaps matches TRBD2 (6 bases). From germline, CDR1 is WSHSY and CDR2 SAAADI. This CDR3 region has 13 residues. Trimming cost V 5 bases and J 6 bases, with 10 bases left between them. CDR3 in DNA: TGCGCCAGCAGTCGAGGGGAGGCCGGGGAGCTGTTTTTT. Translation: CASSRGEAGELFF.

A note on this clonotype: It may be a read error: a sequence one base away is much more abundant. This rearrangement joins TRBV28 to TRBJ2-1; 12 bases line up with TRBD2. The CDR3 extends over 17 amino acids. V trimming: 5 bases; J trimming: 0 bases; junction bases outside the gene matches: 5. Germline CDR1 and CDR2: MDHEN and SYDVKM. Here the CDR3 reads CASSPASGRGSYNEQFF. Written as DNA, the CDR3 is TGTGCCAGCAGTCCCGCTAGCGGGAGGGGCTCCTACAATGAGCAGTTCTTC.